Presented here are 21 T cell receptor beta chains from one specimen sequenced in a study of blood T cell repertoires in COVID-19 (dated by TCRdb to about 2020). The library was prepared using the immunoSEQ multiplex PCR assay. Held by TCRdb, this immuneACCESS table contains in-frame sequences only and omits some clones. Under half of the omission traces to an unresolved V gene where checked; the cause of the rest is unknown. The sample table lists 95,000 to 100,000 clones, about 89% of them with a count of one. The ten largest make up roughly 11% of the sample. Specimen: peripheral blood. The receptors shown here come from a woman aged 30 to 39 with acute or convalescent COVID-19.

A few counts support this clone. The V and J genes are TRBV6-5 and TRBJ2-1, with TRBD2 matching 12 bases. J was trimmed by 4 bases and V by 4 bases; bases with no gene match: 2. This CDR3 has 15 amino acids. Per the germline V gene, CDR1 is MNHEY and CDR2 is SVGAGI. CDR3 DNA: TGTGCCAGCAGTTTCCTAGCGGGGGGGTACAATGAGCAGTTCTTC. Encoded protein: CASSFLAGGYNEQFF.

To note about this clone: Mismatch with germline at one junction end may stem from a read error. The CDR3 DNA reads as TGTGCCAGCAGTGACGAAGGGGGAATACAAGACTTC. Encoded protein: CASSDEGGIQDF. The rearrangement joins TRBV6-1 to TRBJ1-2; a possible D gene is TRBD1 (6 bases). The CDR3 loop spans 12 amino acids. Germline CDR1 is MNHNS and CDR2 is SASEGT.

The CDR3 loop reads CASSHQDRGWENIQYF. CDR3 bases: TGCGCCAGCAGCCACCAGGACAGGGGGTGGGAAAACATTCAGTACTTC. The chain couples TRBV4-1 to TRBJ2-4; 10 nucleotides agree with TRBD1. The V segment lost 3 bases and the J segment 5 bases; nucleotides outside the gene matches: 7. The germline V gene has CDR1 MGHRA and CDR2 YSYEKL. This CDR3 has 16 residues.

The CDR3 nucleotides are TGTGCCAGCAGCACTGACAGGTCTAATCAGCCCCAGCATTTT. Translation gives CASSTDRSNQPQHF. This chain joins TRBV27 and TRBJ1-5; D is possibly TRBD1 (6 bases). V was trimmed by 6 bases and J by 4 bases, leaving 13 bases between them. The CDR3 consists of 14 residues. Germline loops: CDR1 MNHEY, CDR2 SMNVEV (reference sequence).

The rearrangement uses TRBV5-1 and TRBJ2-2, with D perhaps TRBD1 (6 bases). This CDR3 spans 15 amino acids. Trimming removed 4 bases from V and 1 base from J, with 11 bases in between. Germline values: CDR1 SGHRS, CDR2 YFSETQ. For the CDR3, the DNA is TGCGCCAGCAGCCGGACAGAAATGAACACCGGGGAGCTGTTTTTT. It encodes CASSRTEMNTGELFF.

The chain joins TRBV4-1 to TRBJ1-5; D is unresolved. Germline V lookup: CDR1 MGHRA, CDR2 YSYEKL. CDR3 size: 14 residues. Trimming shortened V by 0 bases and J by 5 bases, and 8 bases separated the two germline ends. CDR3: CASSQEGSDQPQHF. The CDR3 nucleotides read TGCGCCAGCAGCCAAGAGGGGAGCGATCAGCCCCAGCATTTT.

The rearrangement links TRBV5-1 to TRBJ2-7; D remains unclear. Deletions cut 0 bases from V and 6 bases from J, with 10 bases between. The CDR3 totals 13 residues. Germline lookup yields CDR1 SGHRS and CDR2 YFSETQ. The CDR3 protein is CASSLGLNGEQYF. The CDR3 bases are TGCGCCAGCAGCTTGGGACTTAACGGCGAGCAGTACTTC.

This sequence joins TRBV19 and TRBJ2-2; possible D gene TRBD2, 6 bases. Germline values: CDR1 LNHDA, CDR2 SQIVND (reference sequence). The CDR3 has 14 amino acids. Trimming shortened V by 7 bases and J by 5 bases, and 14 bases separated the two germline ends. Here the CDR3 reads CASTLMEGTGELFF. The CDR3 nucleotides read TGTGCCAGTACCCTCATGGAGGGTACCGGGGAGCTGTTTTTT.

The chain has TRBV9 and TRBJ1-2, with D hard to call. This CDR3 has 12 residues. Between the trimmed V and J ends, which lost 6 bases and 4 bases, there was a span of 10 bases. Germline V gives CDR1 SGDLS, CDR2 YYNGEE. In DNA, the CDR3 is TGTGCCAGCACGAACAGTCTCTATGGCTACACCTTC. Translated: CASTNSLYGYTF.

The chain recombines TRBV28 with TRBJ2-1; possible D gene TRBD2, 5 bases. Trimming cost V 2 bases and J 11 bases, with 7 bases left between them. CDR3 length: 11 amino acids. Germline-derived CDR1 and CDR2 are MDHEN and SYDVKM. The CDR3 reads CASSLREKQFF. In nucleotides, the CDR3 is TGTGCCAGCAGTTTAAGGGAGAAGCAGTTCTTC.

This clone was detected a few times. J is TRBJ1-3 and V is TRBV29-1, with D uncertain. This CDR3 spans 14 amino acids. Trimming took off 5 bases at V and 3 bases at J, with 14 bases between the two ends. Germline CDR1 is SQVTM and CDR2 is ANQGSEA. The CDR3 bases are TGCAGCGTTTATGGATGGGGAGGTGGAAACACCATATATTTT. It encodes CSVYGWGGGNTIYF.

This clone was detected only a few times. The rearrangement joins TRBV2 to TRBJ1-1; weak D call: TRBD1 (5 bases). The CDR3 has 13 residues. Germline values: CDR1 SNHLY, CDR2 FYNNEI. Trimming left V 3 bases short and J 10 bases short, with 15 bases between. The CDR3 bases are TGTGCCAGCAGTGACGTCAGACCAGGGTCAGCTTTCTTT. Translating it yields CASSDVRPGSAFF.

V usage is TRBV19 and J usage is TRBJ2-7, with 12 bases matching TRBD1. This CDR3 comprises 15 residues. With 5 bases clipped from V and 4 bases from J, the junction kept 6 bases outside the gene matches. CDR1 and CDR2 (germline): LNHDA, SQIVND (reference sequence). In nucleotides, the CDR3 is TGTGCCAGTAGTGCTGTGGGACAGGGGGCATACGAGCAGTACTTC. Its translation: CASSAVGQGAYEQYF.

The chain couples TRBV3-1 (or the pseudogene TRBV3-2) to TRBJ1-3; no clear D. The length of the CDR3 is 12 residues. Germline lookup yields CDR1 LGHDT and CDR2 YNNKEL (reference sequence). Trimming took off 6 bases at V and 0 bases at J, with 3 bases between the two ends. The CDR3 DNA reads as TGTGCCAGCAGTCTCTCTGGAAACACCATATATTTT. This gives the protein CASSLSGNTIYF.

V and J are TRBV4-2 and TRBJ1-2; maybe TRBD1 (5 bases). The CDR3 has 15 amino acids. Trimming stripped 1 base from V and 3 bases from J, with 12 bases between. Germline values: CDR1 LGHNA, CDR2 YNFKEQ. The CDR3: CASSQGTGRDYGYTF. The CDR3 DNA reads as TGTGCCAGCAGCCAAGGGACGGGCAGGGACTATGGCTACACCTTC.

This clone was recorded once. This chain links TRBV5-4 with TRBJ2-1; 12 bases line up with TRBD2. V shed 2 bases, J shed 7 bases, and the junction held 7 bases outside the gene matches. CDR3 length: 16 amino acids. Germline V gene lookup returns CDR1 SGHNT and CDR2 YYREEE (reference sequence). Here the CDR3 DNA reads TGTGCCAGCAGCTTACACCTAGCGGGGGGGCAAAATGAGCAGTTCTTC. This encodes CASSLHLAGGQNEQFF.

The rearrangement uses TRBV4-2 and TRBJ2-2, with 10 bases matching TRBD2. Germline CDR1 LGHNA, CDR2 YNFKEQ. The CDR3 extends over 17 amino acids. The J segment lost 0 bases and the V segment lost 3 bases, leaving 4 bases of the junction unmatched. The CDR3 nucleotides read TGTGCCAGCAGCCAGCAGCTAGCGGGGGCGAACACCGGGGAGCTGTTTTTT. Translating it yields CASSQQLAGANTGELFF.

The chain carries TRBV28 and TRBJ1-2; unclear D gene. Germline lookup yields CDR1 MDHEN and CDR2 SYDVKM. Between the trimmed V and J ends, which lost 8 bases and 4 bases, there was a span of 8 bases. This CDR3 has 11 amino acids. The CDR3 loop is CASRQVYGYTF. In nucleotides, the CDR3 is TGTGCCAGCCGCCAGGTCTATGGCTACACCTTC.

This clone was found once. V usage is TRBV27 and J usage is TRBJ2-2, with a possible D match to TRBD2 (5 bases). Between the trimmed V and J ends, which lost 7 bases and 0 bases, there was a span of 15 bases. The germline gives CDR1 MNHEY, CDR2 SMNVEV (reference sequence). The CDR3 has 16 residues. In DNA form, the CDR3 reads TGTGCCAGCACTTCGGCCGGGGTCCCGAACACCGGGGAGCTGTTTTTT. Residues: CASTSAGVPNTGELFF.

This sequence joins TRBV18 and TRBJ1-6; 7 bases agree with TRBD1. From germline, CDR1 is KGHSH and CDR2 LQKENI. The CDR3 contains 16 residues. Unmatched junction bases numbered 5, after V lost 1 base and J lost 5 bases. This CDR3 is CASSPQGAYDNSPLHF. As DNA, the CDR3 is TGTGCCAGCTCACCACAGGGGGCGTACGATAATTCACCCCTCCACTTT.

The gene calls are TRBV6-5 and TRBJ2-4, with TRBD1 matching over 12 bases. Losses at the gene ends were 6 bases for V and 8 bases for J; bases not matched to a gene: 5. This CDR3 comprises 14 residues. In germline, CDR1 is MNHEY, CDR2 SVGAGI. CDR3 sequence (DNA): TGTGCCAGCAGCCTGGGACAGGGGGCGGACATTCAGTACTTC. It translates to CASSLGQGADIQYF.